This T cell receptor (beta chain) was identified in a study of T cells in Graves' hyperthyroidism and ophthalmopathy. Turning to the study itself: Any treatment followed the collection of peripheral blood at initial diagnosis. Whole-study results and caveats: For ophthalmopathy, model prediction preceded onset by a median approximately 6 months.

The J segment lost 5 bases and the V segment lost 3 bases, leaving 3 bases of the junction unmatched. The CDR3 totals 13 residues. CDR1 is MGHRA and CDR2 is YSYEKL in the germline V gene. For Graves' hyperthyroidism to be stable, ophthalmopathy could not progress within 18 months. The hyperthyroidism was newly diagnosed and had lasted under 2 months; the patients were aged 18 to 65. TCR beta CDR3 regions were amplified from RNA. HTBI primers were employed in a first-round RT-PCR of the TCR CDR3. TCRdb used MiXCR to reprocess the multiplex PCR reads, holding one entry per CDR3 protein. The table has approximately 480,000 distinct CDR3 sequences, about 20% seen once. Ten or more counts support this clonotype. No antigen is known for it.

Material for sequencing was blood. The receptor comes from a man aged 18-30 years with Graves' hyperthyroidism. V is TRBV4-1 and J is TRBJ1-2, with TRBD1 matching 7 bases. CDR3 in amino acids: CASSQDRFYGYTF. The CDR3 DNA is TGCGCCAGCAGCCAGGACAGGTTTTATGGCTACACCTTC.